Listed below are T cell receptor beta chains from one sample, sequenced in a study of cytomegalovirus exposure and HLA in healthy donors. The repertoire was sequenced with immunoSEQ multiplex PCR; TCRdb's copy has only in-frame clones and lacks some. Among tens of thousands of clones listed, 65% to 70% were seen once. Sequenced input: PBMCs. These receptors were taken from a man in his forties or fifties in good health and CMV-seropositive. The CDR3 runs from the conserved cysteine through the conserved F or W. A D gene is named only where the DNA matches it firmly. Not all rows give a size; the values are once, few, many and, for expanded clones, a class.

v_gene: TRBV9
j_gene: TRBJ2-3
abundance: NA
d_gene: TRBD1
CDR3nt: TGTGCCTCCCAGAGGGGGCAGGGAATTGATACGCAGTATTTT
CDR3aa: CASQRGQGIDTQYF

v_gene: TRBV11-2
j_gene: TRBJ2-2
abundance: NA
d_gene: NA
CDR3nt: TGTGCCAGCACCCAATCGGTAGAGAGGCTAACCGGGGAGCTGTTTTTT
CDR3aa: CASTQSVERLTGELFF

v_gene: TRBV11-3
j_gene: TRBJ2-7
abundance: NA
d_gene: NA
CDR3nt: TGTGCCAGTAGCCAGAGGGGGAGGGGGGCATACGAGCAGTACTTC
CDR3aa: CASSQRGRGAYEQYF

v_gene: TRBV2
j_gene: TRBJ1-5
abundance: NA
d_gene: TRBD1
CDR3nt: TGTGCCAGCTCCAGACAGGGACGCAATCAGCCCCAGCATTTT
CDR3aa: CASSRQGRNQPQHF

v_gene: TRBV5-4
j_gene: TRBJ2-3
abundance: few
d_gene: NA
CDR3nt: TGTGCCAGCAGCTTGGAGGGCGGGATCGGTACGCAGTATTTT
CDR3aa: CASSLEGGIGTQYF

v_gene: TRBV2
j_gene: TRBJ2-7
abundance: NA
d_gene: TRBD1
CDR3nt: TGTGCCAGCAGTCCCGGGACAGGGGGCCCCGAGCAGTACTTC
CDR3aa: CASSPGTGGPEQYF

v_gene: TRBV11-3
j_gene: TRBJ2-7
abundance: NA
d_gene: NA
CDR3nt: TGTGCCAGTAGTCAGAGGCAGAAGACGGCATACGAGCAGTACTTC
CDR3aa: CASSQRQKTAYEQYF

v_gene: TRBV4-1
j_gene: TRBJ2-1
abundance: once
d_gene: NA
CDR3nt: TGCGCCAGCAGCCAAGTGAGGGCAGCCAGCCCGCAGTTCTTC
CDR3aa: CASSQVRAASPQFF

v_gene: TRBV14
j_gene: TRBJ2-7
abundance: few
d_gene: NA
CDR3nt: TGTGCCAGCAGCCTTACTACTTGGCCGAAGAGCTCCTACGAGCAGTACTTC
CDR3aa: CASSLTTWPKSSYEQYF

v_gene: TRBV9
j_gene: TRBJ2-3
abundance: NA
d_gene: TRBD1
CDR3nt: TGTGCCAGCAGCGACCCCGGGACAGGCCCCAGCACAGATACGCAGTATTTT
CDR3aa: CASSDPGTGPSTDTQYF

v_gene: TRBV27
j_gene: TRBJ1-2
abundance: NA
d_gene: TRBD1
CDR3nt: TGTGCCAGCAGTCCCTCAACAGGGGTCCTCTATGGCTACACCTTC
CDR3aa: CASSPSTGVLYGYTF

v_gene: TRBV19
j_gene: TRBJ1-1
abundance: NA
d_gene: TRBD1
CDR3nt: TGTGCCAGTAGTAAATACCTAATCGGACAGGTTGAGATGAACACTGAAGCTTTCTTT
CDR3aa: CASSKYLIGQVEMNTEAFF

v_gene: TRBV9
j_gene: TRBJ1-5
abundance: once
d_gene: NA
CDR3nt: TGTGCCAGCAGCCTCCTAGACGGTCCAAATCAGCCCCAGCATTTT
CDR3aa: CASSLLDGPNQPQHF

v_gene: TRBV10-3
j_gene: TRBJ2-3
abundance: NA
d_gene: TRBD2
CDR3nt: TGTGCCATCAGTGATTACGGGGGGGCCGGTGCGGGCACAGATACGCAGTATTTT
CDR3aa: CAISDYGGAGAGTDTQYF

v_gene: TRBV7-2
j_gene: TRBJ2-5
abundance: NA
d_gene: TRBD2
CDR3nt: TGTGCCAGCAGCTTACCTAGCGGAGAGACCCAGTACTTC
CDR3aa: CASSLPSGETQYF

v_gene: TRBV11-3
j_gene: TRBJ1-1
abundance: NA
d_gene: NA
CDR3nt: TGTGCCAGCAGCCACAGGCTACCCGAAAACACTGAAGCTTTCTTT
CDR3aa: CASSHRLPENTEAFF

v_gene: TRBV27
j_gene: TRBJ1-1
abundance: NA
d_gene: NA
CDR3nt: TGTGCCAGCAACAAGGGGGGGGTACTCACTGAAGCTTTCTTT
CDR3aa: CASNKGGVLTEAFF

v_gene: TRBV13
j_gene: TRBJ2-5
abundance: NA
d_gene: NA
CDR3nt: TGTGCCAGCAGCCGACAGACCCAAGAGACCCAGTACTTC
CDR3aa: CASSRQTQETQYF

v_gene: TRBV6-6
j_gene: TRBJ2-1
abundance: once
d_gene: TRBD2
CDR3nt: TGTGCCAGCAGTCCCCCCACTAGCGGGGTATACAATGAGCAGTTCTTC
CDR3aa: CASSPPTSGVYNEQFF

v_gene: TRBV6-1
j_gene: TRBJ2-7
abundance: NA
d_gene: TRBD1
CDR3nt: TGTGCCAGCAGTGAAGCACCGCGACAGGGGCCCTACGAGCAGTACTTC
CDR3aa: CASSEAPRQGPYEQYF

v_gene: TRBV9
j_gene: TRBJ2-5
abundance: NA
d_gene: NA
CDR3nt: TGTGCCAGCAGCAACCCTAGGGAGACCCAGTACTTC
CDR3aa: CASSNPRETQYF

v_gene: TRBV2
j_gene: TRBJ2-7
abundance: few
d_gene: NA
CDR3nt: TGTGCCAGCGGGGCCGGCTTGGGGCCCTCCTACGAGCAGTACTTC
CDR3aa: CASGAGLGPSYEQYF

v_gene: TRBV9
j_gene: TRBJ2-5
abundance: NA
d_gene: NA
CDR3nt: TGTGCCAGCAGCGTAGAGGGCGGGGGCTGGCAAGAGACCCAGTACTTC
CDR3aa: CASSVEGGGWQETQYF

v_gene: TRBV7-2
j_gene: TRBJ2-7
abundance: NA
d_gene: NA
CDR3nt: TGTGCCAGCAGCTTAGATGCTATTAACTTGAACTCCTACGAGCAGTACTTC
CDR3aa: CASSLDAINLNSYEQYF

v_gene: TRBV7-3
j_gene: TRBJ2-1
abundance: NA
d_gene: TRBD2
CDR3nt: TGTGCCAGCAGCTTGCTCTCTTGGCGGGGGGGCCGTGAGCAGTTCTTC
CDR3aa: CASSLLSWRGGREQFF

v_gene: TRBV4-1
j_gene: TRBJ1-1
abundance: few
d_gene: NA
CDR3nt: TGCGCCAGCAGCCTTGGACGGACAGCGAACACTGAAGCTTTCTTT
CDR3aa: CASSLGRTANTEAFF

v_gene: TRBV29-1
j_gene: TRBJ2-5
abundance: NA
d_gene: NA
CDR3nt: TGCAGCGTCGGGATAGGGGTTGGGGGGGAGACCCAGTACTTC
CDR3aa: CSVGIGVGGETQYF

v_gene: TRBV29-1
j_gene: TRBJ1-2
abundance: NA
d_gene: NA
CDR3nt: TGCAGCGTTGAGAGGGAACTTGGCTACACCTTC
CDR3aa: CSVERELGYTF

v_gene: TRBV6-1
j_gene: TRBJ2-3
abundance: few
d_gene: TRBD2
CDR3nt: TGTGCCAGCAGTGGACTAGCGGGGGGGCCAGATACGCAGTATTTT
CDR3aa: CASSGLAGGPDTQYF

v_gene: TRBV29-1
j_gene: TRBJ2-7
abundance: NA
d_gene: TRBD1
CDR3nt: TGCAGCGCTGGGACAGGGGGCTACGAGCAGTACTTC
CDR3aa: CSAGTGGYEQYF

v_gene: TRBV7-2
j_gene: TRBJ1-1
abundance: NA
d_gene: TRBD1
CDR3nt: TGTGCCAGCAGCTTGGGGGGACAGGGGGTCACTGAAGCTTTCTTT
CDR3aa: CASSLGGQGVTEAFF

v_gene: TRBV19
j_gene: TRBJ2-5
abundance: NA
d_gene: TRBD1
CDR3nt: TGTGCCAGTAGGGGCAACAGGGGTAACCAAGAGACCCAGTACTTC
CDR3aa: CASRGNRGNQETQYF

v_gene: TRBV14
j_gene: TRBJ2-1
abundance: NA
d_gene: TRBD1
CDR3nt: TGTGCCAGCAGCCAAGTGGACAGGGAGCAGTTCTTC
CDR3aa: CASSQVDREQFF

v_gene: TRBV5-6
j_gene: TRBJ2-5
abundance: NA
d_gene: TRBD2
CDR3nt: TGTGCCAGCAGCCGATACCGACTAGCTAGAGAGACCCAGTACTTC
CDR3aa: CASSRYRLARETQYF

v_gene: TRBV5-1
j_gene: TRBJ1-1
abundance: NA
d_gene: NA
CDR3nt: TGCGCCAGCAGCTTGGCATCCAATAGGGGAGCTTTCTTT
CDR3aa: CASSLASNRGAFF

v_gene: TRBV29-1
j_gene: TRBJ2-7
abundance: NA
d_gene: TRBD1
CDR3nt: TGCAGCGCTGGACAGGGCAGCTCCTACGAGCAGTACTTC
CDR3aa: CSAGQGSSYEQYF

v_gene: TRBV20-1
j_gene: TRBJ2-5
abundance: NA
d_gene: NA
CDR3nt: TGCAGTGCCGGTCAAGAGACCCAGTACTTC
CDR3aa: CSAGQETQYF

v_gene: TRBV5-6
j_gene: TRBJ1-6
abundance: NA
d_gene: NA
CDR3nt: TGTGCCAGCAGCTTGGCCGGTAGTTCACCCCTCCACTTT
CDR3aa: CASSLAGSSPLHF

v_gene: TRBV29-1
j_gene: TRBJ2-5
abundance: NA
d_gene: TRBD2
CDR3nt: TGCAGCGTTGAACTAGCGGGGAAGCGAGAGACCCAGTACTTC
CDR3aa: CSVELAGKRETQYF

v_gene: TRBV27
j_gene: TRBJ2-7
abundance: NA
d_gene: NA
CDR3nt: TGTGCCAGCAGTTTACTCCCAACAGGGTTGACTACACTACGCGAGCAGTACTTC
CDR3aa: CASSLLPTGLTTLREQYF

v_gene: TRBV6-1
j_gene: TRBJ2-2
abundance: NA
d_gene: NA
CDR3nt: TGTGCCAACTCACCCGGACAGATAACCGGGGAGCTGTTTTTT
CDR3aa: CANSPGQITGELFF

v_gene: TRBV28
j_gene: TRBJ1-1
abundance: few
d_gene: NA
CDR3nt: TGTGCCAGCAGTTCGGAGTACACTGAAGCTTTCTTT
CDR3aa: CASSSEYTEAFF

v_gene: TRBV6-5
j_gene: TRBJ1-2
abundance: few
d_gene: NA
CDR3nt: TGTGCCAGCAGTTCTTTGGGGGGTGGCTATGGCTACACCTTC
CDR3aa: CASSSLGGGYGYTF

v_gene: TRBV5-1
j_gene: TRBJ1-3
abundance: NA
d_gene: TRBD1
CDR3nt: TGCGCCAGCAGCGGCAGGGGGTTGTATGGAAACGCCATATATTTT
CDR3aa: CASSGRGLYGNAIYF

v_gene: TRBV30
j_gene: TRBJ1-2
abundance: NA
d_gene: NA
CDR3nt: TGTGCCTGGTTGACATCAGCTAACTATGGCTACACCTTC
CDR3aa: CAWLTSANYGYTF